This T cell receptor beta chain was captured by sequencing in a study of blood T cell repertoires in COVID-19. V lost 5 bases to trimming and J lost 0 bases; unmatched junction nucleotides: 13. The CDR3 is made up of 19 amino acids. In germline, CDR1 is MDHEN, CDR2 SYDVKM. Data came from immunoSEQ multiplex PCR; TCRdb stores just in-frame clones and leaves some out. The profile shows 150,000 to 200,000 clones, roughly 91% of them singletons. The receptor was derived from a human donor in a cohort sampled during active COVID-19. The sequenced sample consisted of peripheral blood. This chain joins TRBV28 and TRBJ2-6, with TRBD1 matching over 7 bases. CDR3 sequence (DNA): TGTGCCAGCAGTCCATCGACAGGGTCTTCGTACTCTGGGGCCAACGTCCTGACTTTC. This encodes CASSPSTGSSYSGANVLTF. The full variable domain, with the rest looked up from reference TRBV28 and TRBJ2-6, is DVKVTQSSRYLVKRTGEKVFLECVQDMDHENMFWYRQDPGLGLRLIYFSYDVKMKEKGDIPEGYSVSREKKERFSLILESASTNQTSMYLCASSPSTGSSYSGANVLTFGAGSRLTVL.